This T cell receptor (beta chain) emerged from a study of blood T cell repertoires in COVID-19. On the study more broadly: Samples representing acute and convalescent COVID-19 were sourced from the United States, Italy and Spain. T cells, B-cell-depleted T cells, or PBMCs provided the cDNA or gDNA that served as material.

One Seattle source followed patients from active infection through their disease course. In the original processing: Nucleated cell counts were estimated from reference gene primer amplification. The protocol was immunoSEQ multiplex PCR, while the TCRdb copy is restricted to in-frame clones and leaves out a portion. That table gives V, J and clone size, and the DNA gave D and trimming. The sample lists under 250,000 clones, approximately 90% occurring once. Germline V lookup: CDR1 SGHAT, CDR2 FQNNGV. The CDR3 has 17 residues. V was cut by 8 bases and J by 0 bases, with 22 bases left in between. The specimen was peripheral blood. The sequence was collected from a woman under 40 with COVID-19, enrolled during active disease. This chain joins TRBV11-2 and TRBJ1-1, with TRBD1 as a possible D gene (5 bases). CDR3 in amino acids: CASCNGGVPLMNTEAFF. The CDR3 DNA reads as TGTGCCAGCTGCAACGGGGGGGTTCCCCTAATGAACACTGAAGCTTTCTTT.